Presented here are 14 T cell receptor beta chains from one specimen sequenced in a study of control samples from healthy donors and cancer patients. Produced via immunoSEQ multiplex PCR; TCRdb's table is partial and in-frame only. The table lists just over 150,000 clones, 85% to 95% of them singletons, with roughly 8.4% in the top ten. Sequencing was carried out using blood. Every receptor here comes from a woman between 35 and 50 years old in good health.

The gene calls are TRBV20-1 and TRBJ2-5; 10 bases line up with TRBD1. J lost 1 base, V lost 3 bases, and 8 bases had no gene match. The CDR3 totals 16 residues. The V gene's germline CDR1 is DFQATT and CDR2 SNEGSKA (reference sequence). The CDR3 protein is CSASSPGQGFQETQYF. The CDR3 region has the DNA TGCAGTGCTAGTTCCCCGGGACAGGGGTTCCAAGAGACCCAGTACTTC.

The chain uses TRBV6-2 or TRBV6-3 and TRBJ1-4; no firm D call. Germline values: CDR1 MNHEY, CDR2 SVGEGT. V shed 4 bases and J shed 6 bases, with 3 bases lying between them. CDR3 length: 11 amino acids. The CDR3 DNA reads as TGTGCCAGCAGTTCGTATGAAAAACTGTTTTTT. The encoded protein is CASSSYEKLFF.

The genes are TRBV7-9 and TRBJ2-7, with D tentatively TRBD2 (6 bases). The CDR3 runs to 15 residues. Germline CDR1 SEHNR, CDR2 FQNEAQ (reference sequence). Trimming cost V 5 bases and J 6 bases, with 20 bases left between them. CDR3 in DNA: TGTGCCAGCAGCATAAACAGGATACACGGGGGCGAGCAGTACTTC. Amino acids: CASSINRIHGGEQYF.

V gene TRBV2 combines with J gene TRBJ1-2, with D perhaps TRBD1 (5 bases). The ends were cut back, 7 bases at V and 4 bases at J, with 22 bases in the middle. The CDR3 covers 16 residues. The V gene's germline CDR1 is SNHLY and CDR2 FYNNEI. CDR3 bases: TGTGCCAGCATCTTGGGGGTGGGTCGTTTGAGCTATGGCTACACCTTC. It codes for CASILGVGRLSYGYTF.

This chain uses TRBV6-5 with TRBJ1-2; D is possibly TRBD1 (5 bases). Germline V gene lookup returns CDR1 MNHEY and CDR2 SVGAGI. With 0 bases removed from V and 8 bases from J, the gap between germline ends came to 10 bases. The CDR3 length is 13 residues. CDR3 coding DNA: TGTGCCAGCAGTTACTCGGGGGTGTCCGGCTACACCTTC. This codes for CASSYSGVSGYTF.

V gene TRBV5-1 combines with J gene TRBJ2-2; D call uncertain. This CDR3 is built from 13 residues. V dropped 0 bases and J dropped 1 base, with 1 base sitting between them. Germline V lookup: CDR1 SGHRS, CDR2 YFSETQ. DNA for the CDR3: TGCGCCAGCAGCTTGGGGAACACCGGGGAGCTGTTTTTT. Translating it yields CASSLGNTGELFF. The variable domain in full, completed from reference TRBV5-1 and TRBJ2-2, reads KAGVTQTPRYLIKTRGQQVTLSCSPISGHRSVSWYQQTPGQGLQFLFEYFSETQRNKGNFPGRFSGRQFSNSRSEMNVSTLELGDSALYLCASSLGNTGELFFGEGSRLTVL.

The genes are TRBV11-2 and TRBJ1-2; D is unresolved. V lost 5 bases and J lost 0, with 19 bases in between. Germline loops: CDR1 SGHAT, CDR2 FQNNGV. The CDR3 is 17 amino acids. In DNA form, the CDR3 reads TGTGCCAGCAGCCAGCCGGGCAGACGATACTCTAACTATGGCTACACCTTC. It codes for CASSQPGRRYSNYGYTF.

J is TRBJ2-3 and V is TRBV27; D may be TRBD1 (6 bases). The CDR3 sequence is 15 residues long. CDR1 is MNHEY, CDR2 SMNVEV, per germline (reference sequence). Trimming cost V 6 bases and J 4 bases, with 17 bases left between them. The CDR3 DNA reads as TGTGCCAGCAGCCCTACAGGGTGGGGAGCAGATACGCAGTATTTT. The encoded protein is CASSPTGWGADTQYF.

The CDR3 here is CASRVYRDTGELFF. DNA of the CDR3: TGTGCCAGCAGAGTTTACCGGGACACCGGGGAGCTGTTTTTT. The chain is built from TRBV7-2 and TRBJ2-2; no reliable D call. The germline V gene encodes CDR1 SGHTA and CDR2 FQGNSA. The CDR3 loop spans 14 amino acids. The V end was cut by 6 bases, the J end by 3 bases, with 11 bases between.

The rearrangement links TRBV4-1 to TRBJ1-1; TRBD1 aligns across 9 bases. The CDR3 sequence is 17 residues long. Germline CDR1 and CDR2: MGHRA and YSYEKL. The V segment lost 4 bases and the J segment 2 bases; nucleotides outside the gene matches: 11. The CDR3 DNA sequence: TGCGCCAGCAGCCGCCCCCCGGGGACAGGGATTAACACTGAAGCTTTCTTT. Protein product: CASSRPPGTGINTEAFF.

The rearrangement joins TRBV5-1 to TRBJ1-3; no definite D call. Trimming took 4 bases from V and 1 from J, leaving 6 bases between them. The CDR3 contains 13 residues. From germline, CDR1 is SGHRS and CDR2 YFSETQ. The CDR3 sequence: CASSTGSGNTIYF. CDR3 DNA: TGCGCCAGCAGCACGGGATCTGGAAACACCATATATTTT.

CDR3 sequence: CASSEAVEAFF. The CDR3 DNA is TGTGCCAGCAGTGAAGCGGTTGAAGCTTTCTTT. The chain is built from TRBV2 and TRBJ1-1, with unresolved D. With 0 bases removed from V and 7 bases from J, the gap between germline ends came to 3 bases. There are 11 residues in the CDR3. Germline V CDR1 and CDR2: SNHLY, FYNNEI. Filled out from reference TRBV2 and TRBJ1-1, the complete variable domain reads EPEVTQTPSHQVTQMGQEVILRCVPISNHLYFYWYRQILGQKVEFLVSFYNNEISEKSEIFDDQFSVERPDGSNFTLKIRSTKLEDSAMYFCASSEAVEAFFGQGTRLTVV.

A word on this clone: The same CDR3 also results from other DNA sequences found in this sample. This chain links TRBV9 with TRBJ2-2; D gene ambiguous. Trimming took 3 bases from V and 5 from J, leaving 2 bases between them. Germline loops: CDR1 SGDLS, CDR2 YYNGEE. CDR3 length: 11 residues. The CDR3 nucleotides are TGTGCCAGCAGCGCAACCGGGGAGCTGTTTTTT. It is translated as CASSATGELFF. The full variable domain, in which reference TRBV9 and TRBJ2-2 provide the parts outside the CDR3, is DSGVTQTPKHLITATGQRVTLRCSPRSGDLSVYWYQQSLDQGLQFLIQYYNGEERAKGNILERFSAQQFPDLHSELNLSSLELGDSALYFCASSATGELFFGEGSRLTVL.

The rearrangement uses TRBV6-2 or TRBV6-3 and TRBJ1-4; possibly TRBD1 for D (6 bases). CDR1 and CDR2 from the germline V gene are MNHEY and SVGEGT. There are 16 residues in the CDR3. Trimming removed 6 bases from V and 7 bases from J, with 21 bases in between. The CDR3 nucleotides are TGTGCCAGCAGCCGGACTCAACAGGGCCCGGGTGAAAAACTGTTTTTT. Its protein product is CASSRTQQGPGEKLFF.